These T cell receptor beta chains were read from a single sample in a study of cytomegalovirus exposure and HLA in healthy donors. Using immunoSEQ multiplex PCR, the repertoire was profiled, and TCRdb retains in-frame clones only, with some absent. This table holds some 200,000 clones. The specimen sequenced was PBMCs. These receptors were collected from a woman between 18 and 29 years old in good health and CMV-seropositive. Both conserved end residues are part of each CDR3. A D gene is named only where the DNA matches it firmly.

DNA | CDR3 | V | D | J
TGTGCCAGCAGCCAAGCGGGGGGCAGTTCTTTCGTAGACACCGGGGAGCTGTTTTTT | CASSQAGGSSFVDTGELFF | TRBV4-2 | - | TRBJ2-2
TGTGCCAGCTACTTCCCCGGGACAGTTTATGGCTACACCTTC | CASYFPGTVYGYTF | TRBV6-5 | TRBD1 | TRBJ1-2
TGCGCCAGCAGCATGGGCCAGGGGGGAGATACGCAGTATTTT | CASSMGQGGDTQYF | TRBV5-1 | - | TRBJ2-3
TGTGCCAGCAGCCGAGCTAGCGGGGGGGAATCAGATACGCAGTATTTT | CASSRASGGESDTQYF | TRBV9 | TRBD2 | TRBJ2-3
TGCAGCGTTACTAGCGGGAGTCGCACCGGGGAGCTGTTTTTT | CSVTSGSRTGELFF | TRBV29-1 | TRBD2 | TRBJ2-2
TGTGCCAGCAGCGCCGGACAGAACTATGGCTACACCTTC | CASSAGQNYGYTF | TRBV6-5 | - | TRBJ1-2
TGTGCCAGCAGCCCCGTGGGGGTGACAGGGGAAAAAGAGTATGGCTACACCTTC | CASSPVGVTGEKEYGYTF | TRBV11-2 | TRBD1 | TRBJ1-2
TGTGCCAGCAGCTTATCGGGGACTAGCGGTCCCGGGGTAGATACGCAGTATTTT | CASSLSGTSGPGVDTQYF | TRBV7-2 | TRBD2 | TRBJ2-3
TGTGCCAGCAGTGAATACGATTGGGAGTTGGGCTCCTACGAGCAGTACTTC | CASSEYDWELGSYEQYF | TRBV6-1 | - | TRBJ2-7
TGTGCCATCTCCCGGCAGGGTGGCTACGAGCAGTACTTC | CAISRQGGYEQYF | TRBV10-3 | - | TRBJ2-7
TGTGCCAGTAGTATAGGCCGGCTCGAGCGGAGAGAGCAGTTCTTC | CASSIGRLERREQFF | TRBV19 | - | TRBJ2-1
TGTGCCAGCAGCTATGGGGGGAGCGGGGAGCTGTTTTTT | CASSYGGSGELFF | TRBV28 | - | TRBJ2-2
TGTGCCAGCAGCTTAGCGCGGGGCAGCTCCTACGAGCAGTACTTC | CASSLARGSSYEQYF | TRBV7-2 | - | TRBJ2-7
TGTGCCAGCAGCTTGAGGACTAGCGGAGGGTACAATGAGCAGTTCTTC | CASSLRTSGGYNEQFF | TRBV5-4 | TRBD2 | TRBJ2-1
TGTGCCAGCAGCCAAACACAGGGTAGGGCTGGAAACACCATATATTTT | CASSQTQGRAGNTIYF | TRBV4-2 | - | TRBJ1-3
TGTGCCAGCAGTGACTCGACGCTAGCGGGAGGGCACGAGCAGTACTTC | CASSDSTLAGGHEQYF | TRBV6-4 | TRBD2 | TRBJ2-7
TGCGCCAGCAGCCAAGATATCCTAGCGATCGGAGGGGAGCTGTTTTTT | CASSQDILAIGGELFF | TRBV4-1 | - | TRBJ2-2
TGTGCCAGCAGCCCCCGGGACAGGGTTAAAGAGACCCAGTACTTC | CASSPRDRVKETQYF | TRBV2 | TRBD1 | TRBJ2-5
TGTGCCTGGAGTGTGACAGGACGGACAGATACGCAGTATTTT | CAWSVTGRTDTQYF | TRBV30 | - | TRBJ2-3
TGCGCCAGCAGCAGCTTCCTTCAGGTCTCCGAGCAGTTCTTC | CASSSFLQVSEQFF | TRBV5-1 | - | TRBJ2-1
TGTGCCAGCAGCTGGGGGCAGGGGGGCGCCTACGAGCAGTACTTC | CASSWGQGGAYEQYF | TRBV5-6 | - | TRBJ2-7
TGTGCCAGCAGTTTATCGACGGGCACCGGGGAGCTGTTTTTT | CASSLSTGTGELFF | TRBV27 | - | TRBJ2-2
TGTGCCAGCAGCCCCCCCCCAGGGACCTACGAGCAGTACTTC | CASSPPPGTYEQYF | TRBV13 | - | TRBJ2-7
TGTGCCAGCTCCGGGACACATAATTCACCCCTCCACTTT | CASSGTHNSPLHF | TRBV2 | - | TRBJ1-6
TGTGCCAGCAGCTTAGCCCTAGCGGGAGGGACGAACACCGGGGAGCTGTTTTTT | CASSLALAGGTNTGELFF | TRBV7-9 | TRBD2 | TRBJ2-2
TGTGCCAGCAGCTTAACTTGGGGGGAGGGCTCACCCCTCCACTTT | CASSLTWGEGSPLHF | TRBV11-2 | - | TRBJ1-6
TGTGCCAGCAGCACTAGCGGGCACTACGAGCAGTACTTC | CASSTSGHYEQYF | TRBV7-2 | TRBD2 | TRBJ2-7
TGTGCCAGTAGTATCGGAGGTGGCCCCGGAGAGACCCAGTACTTC | CASSIGGGPGETQYF | TRBV19 | - | TRBJ2-5
TGTGCCAGCAGGATGGCCGGGAACTATGGCTACACCTTC | CASRMAGNYGYTF | TRBV11-2 | - | TRBJ1-2
TGTGCAAGTCGCCTAAGAGAACCGCAGGATTTGAACACTGAAGCTTTCTTT | CASRLREPQDLNTEAFF | TRBV12-2 | - | TRBJ1-1
TGTGCCTGGAGTGTACGGGGACTAGTAGTTGAGCAGTTCTTC | CAWSVRGLVVEQFF | TRBV30 | TRBD2 | TRBJ2-1
TGTGCCAGCAGTTCCCGCCCCCAGGGGGCGAACTATGGCTACACCTTC | CASSSRPQGANYGYTF | TRBV27 | TRBD1 | TRBJ1-2
TGTGCCAGCAGACCCACCGGGACAGGGCAGAGAGAGCAGTACTTC | CASRPTGTGQREQYF | TRBV6-5 | TRBD1 | TRBJ2-7
TGTGCCAGCAGCTTAGCAGGGGTGGGAAATGAAAAACTGTTTTTT | CASSLAGVGNEKLFF | TRBV7-8 | - | TRBJ1-4
TGTGCCAGCAGTTTATCGAGAAATCAGCCCCAGCATTTT | CASSLSRNQPQHF | TRBV27 | - | TRBJ1-5
TGTGCCAGCAGCTTGGGACTAGCGGGCACAGATACGCAGTATTTT | CASSLGLAGTDTQYF | TRBV5-6 | TRBD2 | TRBJ2-3
TGTGCTAGTGGCTCAGGACAGTTCCAGCATTTT | CASGSGQFQHF | TRBV12-5 | - | TRBJ1-5
TGCGCCAGCAGCTTGGCCTCGCTAGCGGGAGTAAGGCTCTCGAACACCGGGGAGCTGTTTTTT | CASSLASLAGVRLSNTGELFF | TRBV5-1 | TRBD2 | TRBJ2-2
TGCGCCAGCAGCTTGACTAGCGGGAGGGGGACAGATACGCAGTATTTT | CASSLTSGRGTDTQYF | TRBV5-1 | TRBD2 | TRBJ2-3
TGTGCCAGCAGCCCCAGACAGGGACTGTACGAGCAGTACTTC | CASSPRQGLYEQYF | TRBV9 | - | TRBJ2-7
TGTGCCAGCAGTTCAGTCATCGAGGGTTTCTTCGGTTCACCCCTCCACTTT | CASSSVIEGFFGSPLHF | TRBV28 | - | TRBJ1-6
TGCGCCAGCAGCTTGTGGTCGGTAGGGAGTAATGAAAAACTGTTTTTT | CASSLWSVGSNEKLFF | TRBV5-1 | - | TRBJ1-4
TGTGCCAGCAGCTCTCCAGGGACTAGCGGGAGTTACGAGCAGTACTTC | CASSSPGTSGSYEQYF | TRBV5-4 | TRBD2 | TRBJ2-7
TGTGCCAGCAGCTTAGTTAGTCAAGAGACCCAGTACTTC | CASSLVSQETQYF | TRBV7-2 | - | TRBJ2-5
TGCGCCAGCAGCTCGGACAGTTACAATGAGCAGTTCTTC | CASSSDSYNEQFF | TRBV5-1 | - | TRBJ2-1
TGCGCCAGCAGCCAAGATCTTTCCCCCTTTTCTTACGAGCAGTACTTC | CASSQDLSPFSYEQYF | TRBV4-3 | - | TRBJ2-7
TGTGCCAGCAGCGGCAGGGGTTCCTACGAGCAGTACTTC | CASSGRGSYEQYF | TRBV13 | - | TRBJ2-7
TGTGCCATCAGTGAGACTGATCAGCCCCAGCATTTT | CAISETDQPQHF | TRBV10-3 | - | TRBJ1-5